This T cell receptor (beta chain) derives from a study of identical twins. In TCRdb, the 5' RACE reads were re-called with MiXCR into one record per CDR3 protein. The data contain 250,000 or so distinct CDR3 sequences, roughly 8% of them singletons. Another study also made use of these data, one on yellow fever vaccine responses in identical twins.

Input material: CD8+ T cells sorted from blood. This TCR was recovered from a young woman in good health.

CDR3 bases: TGTGCCAGCAGAACCACAGGGATGAACACTGAAGCTTTCTTT. Encoded protein: CASRTTGMNTEAFF. The J gene is TRBJ1-1, the V gene TRBV28; perhaps TRBD1 as D (6 bases). V shed 6 bases and J shed 0 bases, with 11 bases lying between them. This CDR3 comprises 14 residues. Looked up from germline, CDR1 is MDHEN and CDR2 is SYDVKM.